This is a list of T cell receptor beta chains from one sample in a study of CD8 T cells in Susac syndrome. TCRdb re-called the immunoSEQ multiplex PCR reads through MiXCR, storing one row per CDR3 protein. This repertoire shows tens of thousands of distinct CDR3 sequences, under 96% found once; its top ten account for around 0.11%. Sequencing was done on a sample of CD4+ T cells from PBMCs. All receptors come from a human donor with multiple sclerosis. Both conserved end residues are part of each CDR3. The D gene is left open where the match is weak. Only some rows state a clone size, as once, few, many or a class for expanded clones.

D gene	V gene	J gene	clone size	CDR3 protein	CDR3 DNA
.	TRBV3-1	TRBJ1-3	.	CASVRGNTIYF	TGTGCCAGCGTTAGGGGAAACACCATATATTTT
.	TRBV6-5	TRBJ1-3	once	CASSSYGDSGNTIYF	TGTGCCAGCAGTTCGTACGGGGACTCTGGAAACACCATATATTTT
TRBD1	TRBV28	TRBJ2-7	.	CASSRGQVYEQYF	TGTGCCAGCAGCCGCGGACAGGTCTACGAGCAGTACTTC
.	TRBV11-2	TRBJ2-5	.	CASSLNVGSTQETQYF	TGTGCCAGCAGCTTAAATGTCGGTAGCACCCAAGAGACCCAGTACTTC
TRBD1	TRBV20-1	TRBJ1-1	.	CSAGQGPSGTEAFF	TGCAGTGCTGGACAGGGCCCATCGGGCACTGAAGCTTTCTTT
.	TRBV6-6	TRBJ1-5	.	CASSYSTGVQPQHF	TGTGCCAGCAGTTACTCGACGGGGGTTCAGCCCCAGCATTTT
.	TRBV7-9	TRBJ2-5	.	CASTQQETQYF	TGTGCCAGCACACAGCAAGAGACCCAGTACTTC
.	TRBV2	TRBJ2-5	.	CATQGVYQETQYF	TGTGCCACCCAAGGGGTGTACCAAGAGACCCAGTACTTC
.	TRBV29-1	TRBJ1-1	.	CSVTHGTEFREAFF	TGCAGCGTTACCCACGGGACTGAATTTCGTGAAGCTTTCTTT
.	TRBV6-5	TRBJ2-3	.	CASSYSGNTDTQYF	TGTGCCAGCAGTTACTCGGGGAACACAGATACGCAGTATTTT
TRBD1	TRBV18	TRBJ2-5	.	CASSVGTEETQYF	TGTGCCAGCTCAGTAGGGACAGAAGAGACCCAGTACTTC
.	TRBV2	TRBJ1-2	.	CASSQNRDYGYTF	TGTGCCAGCAGCCAAAACAGGGACTATGGCTACACCTTC
.	TRBV3-1	TRBJ1-1	.	CASSQDLITEAFF	TGTGCCAGCAGCCAAGATCTCATCACTGAAGCTTTCTTT
.	TRBV20-1	TRBJ2-3	.	CSAPTGTQYF	TGCAGTGCCCCGACTGGGACGCAGTATTTT
.	TRBV28	TRBJ2-2	.	CASSSGLVGFSSGELFF	TGTGCCAGCAGTTCTGGTCTAGTGGGATTTAGTTCCGGGGAGCTGTTTTTT
.	TRBV5-6	TRBJ2-6	.	CASSLGWGLGANVLTF	TGTGCCAGCAGCTTGGGTTGGGGACTTGGGGCCAACGTCCTGACTTTC
.	TRBV29-1	TRBJ1-1	.	CSVTLQVQKTEAFF	TGCAGCGTTACGCTACAGGTGCAGAAGACTGAAGCTTTCTTT
.	TRBV18	TRBJ1-6	.	CASSQRQQGDSPLHF	TGTGCCAGCTCACAACGACAGCAAGGGGACTCACCCCTCCACTTT
.	TRBV6-5	TRBJ2-7	.	CASRISGDPYEQYF	TGTGCCAGCCGAATCTCAGGGGACCCCTACGAGCAGTACTTC
TRBD1	TRBV29-1	TRBJ2-3	.	CSVAGTVGGTDTQYF	TGCAGCGTTGCCGGGACAGTCGGGGGCACAGATACGCAGTATTTT
.	TRBV12-3/TRBV12-4	TRBJ2-1	.	CASSSAGTPGFDEQFF	TGTGCCAGCAGCTCAGCCGGGACACCGGGCTTCGATGAGCAGTTCTTC
.	TRBV18	TRBJ2-1	.	CASSQTEAYNEQFF	TGTGCCAGCTCACAGACAGAAGCCTACAATGAGCAGTTCTTC
.	TRBV4-2	TRBJ1-2	.	CASSQDSPRESYTF	TGTGCCAGCAGCCAAGATTCCCCCAGGGAAAGCTACACCTTC
.	TRBV5-1	TRBJ1-3	.	CASSLPGAEGNTIYF	TGCGCCAGCAGTCTGCCGGGAGCTGAAGGAAACACCATATATTTT
TRBD1	TRBV5-4	TRBJ2-6	.	CASSTGQNSGANVLTF	TGTGCCAGCAGCACGGGACAGAACTCTGGGGCCAACGTCCTGACTTTC